This T cell receptor beta chain was recovered during a study of blood T cell repertoires in COVID-19. Study in general: Nucleic acid was either cDNA or gDNA, and it came from T cells, B-cell-depleted T cells, or PBMCs.

Generated by immunoSEQ multiplex PCR, the TCRdb table keeps only in-frame clones and is missing some. The data contain 80,000 to 100,000 clones, around 81% of them singletons. The germline CDR1 and CDR2 sequences are MNHEY and SVGEGT. V gave up 0 bases and J gave up 7 bases, with 9 bases separating them. The CDR3 has 13 amino acids. Specimen: peripheral blood. This chain links TRBV6-2 or TRBV6-3 with TRBJ1-1, with a weak D call TRBD1 (5 bases). This sequence was found in a human donor in a cohort sampled during active COVID-19. CDR3 sequence: CASSYSRAHEAFF. The DNA of the CDR3 is TGTGCCAGCAGTTACTCCAGGGCCCATGAAGCTTTCTTT.